This T cell receptor (beta chain) was documented in a study of cytomegalovirus exposure and HLA in healthy donors. This clone was seen only once. Germline V gene data show CDR1 as LNHDA and CDR2 as SQIVND (reference sequence). Trimming pared 10 bases from V and 1 base from J, leaving 16 bases between. The CDR3 length is 15 residues. The PCR had 60 Vbeta and 13 Jbeta primers. Profiling relied on immunoSEQ multiplex PCR, and the TCRdb table lists in-frame clones only, not all of them. The sample has some 60,000 clones, approximately 83% seen once. The receptor's source is a human donor in good health. Material: PBMCs. The gene calls are TRBV19 and TRBJ2-2; D remains ambiguous. CDR3 coding DNA: TGTGCCACCGTAGGCGGAGCCGGGAACACCGGGGAGCTGTTTTTT. Protein product: CATVGGAGNTGELFF.